This T cell receptor (beta chain) was identified during a study of blood T cell repertoires in COVID-19. Overall study context: Some COVID-19 samples were acute and others convalescent; all came from the United States, Italy and Spain.

The CDR3 covers 13 residues. The ends were cut back, 8 bases at V and 9 bases at J, with 19 bases in the middle. Libraries were prepared by immunoSEQ multiplex PCR; TCRdb keeps only in-frame clonotypes and omits some of them. The data contain 200,000 to 250,000 clones, around 90% of them seen just once; the ten biggest clones take up 10% to 11%. The rearrangement uses TRBV12-3 or TRBV12-4 and TRBJ1-1; TRBD1 is a possible D gene (6 bases). The TCR was taken from a man aged 25 to 40 who had recovered from COVID-19. Sequencing input: PBMCs or T cells enriched from blood (not recorded which). The CDR3 nucleotides read TGTGCCAGCTGTTACGGGGGGCAGGCAAAAGCTTTCTTT. This codes for CASCYGGQAKAFF.